A single sample is the source of the 19 T cell receptor beta chains below, sequenced in a study of blood T cell repertoires in COVID-19. The assay was immunoSEQ multiplex PCR, and TCRdb's table has in-frame clones only and misses some. Of 150,000 to 200,000 clones listed, about 83% were seen once; the top ten hold about 7.8%. Source material: peripheral blood. The receptors shown here come from a man in his 60s with acute or convalescent COVID-19.

The chain recombines TRBV24-1 with TRBJ2-2, with D possibly TRBD2 on 6 matching bases. From germline, CDR1 is KGHDR and CDR2 SFDVKD. The CDR3 is 16 amino acids. Trimming removed 1 base at V and 7 bases at J, with 15 bases between. Here the CDR3 DNA reads TGTGCCACCAGTGATTTCAACGGGGGTCGTGGCGGGGAGCTGTTTTTT. It encodes CATSDFNGGRGGELFF.

The chain links TRBV4-1 to TRBJ1-5; weak D call: TRBD1 (5 bases). The CDR3 totals 14 residues. V was trimmed by 0 bases and J by 6 bases, leaving 9 bases between them. In germline, CDR1 is MGHRA, CDR2 YSYEKL. DNA of the CDR3: TGCGCCAGCAGCCAAGATGGGGCTGGTCAGCCCCAGCATTTT. Translated: CASSQDGAGQPQHF.

The chain uses TRBV7-6 and TRBJ2-1; TRBD2 matches 12 bases. The CDR3 contains 16 residues. Germline assignment: CDR1 SGHVS and CDR2 FNYEAQ. Unmatched junction bases numbered 5, after V lost 2 bases and J lost 6 bases. CDR3 residues: CASSLSSGGAGNEQFF. The CDR3 nucleotides are TGTGCCAGCAGCTTATCTAGCGGGGGGGCTGGCAATGAGCAGTTCTTC.

The chain's CDR3 is CSVETGASDTQYF. The CDR3 region has the DNA TGCAGCGTTGAGACAGGGGCCTCAGATACGCAGTATTTT. The chain joins TRBV29-1 to TRBJ2-3, with TRBD1 identical over 8 bases. After removal of 3 bases from V and 4 bases from J, the junction contained 3 bases not matched to a gene. This CDR3 contains 13 residues. Germline lookup yields CDR1 SQVTM and CDR2 ANQGSEA.

The genes are TRBV30 and TRBJ1-2; the match to TRBD1 covers 7 bases. Germline V CDR1 and CDR2: GTSNPN, SVGIG (reference sequence). V was pared by 0 bases and J by 4 bases, with 2 bases of the junction left unmatched. This CDR3 contains 13 residues. The CDR3 DNA reads as TGTGCCTGGAGTGTGAAGGGGGCCTATGGCTACACCTTC. Residues: CAWSVKGAYGYTF. Looking up the rest from reference TRBV30 and TRBJ1-2 gives the full variable domain: SQTIHQWPATLVQPVGSPLSLECTVEGTSNPNLYWYRQAAGRGLQLLFYSVGIGQISSEVPQNLSASRPQDRQFILSSKKLLLSDSGFYLCAWSVKGAYGYTFGSGTRLTVV.

The V call is TRBV7-3, the J call TRBJ2-1; a possible D gene is TRBD1 (7 bases). This CDR3 is built from 14 residues. Looked up from germline, CDR1 is SGHTA and CDR2 is FQGTGA. Trimming stripped 6 bases from V and 8 bases from J, with 17 bases between. The DNA of the CDR3 is TGTGCCAGCAGTCCTTCCGGAGGGGGCGATGAGCAGTTCTTC. It translates to CASSPSGGGDEQFF.

This clone was recorded once. This chain connects TRBV24-1 to TRBJ2-5; 8 bases are a match to TRBD1. The CDR3 runs to 17 residues. V dropped 4 bases and J dropped 2; count of bases not matched to a gene: 11. The germline gives CDR1 KGHDR, CDR2 SFDVKD. DNA of the CDR3: TGTGCCACCAGTGACCCCACGACAGGGGCTCTACAAGAGACCCAGTACTTC. Translation: CATSDPTTGALQETQYF.

The count of this clone is one. The chain is built from TRBV7-2 and TRBJ2-3, with 8 bases aligning to TRBD2. The CDR3 consists of 15 residues. Germline loops: CDR1 SGHTA, CDR2 FQGNSA. Trimming at V came to 2 bases and at J to 6 bases, leaving 7 bases not matched to a gene. The DNA for the CDR3 is TGTGCCAGCAGCTTAAAAAGCGGGGGCAGGGATACGCAGTATTTT. This encodes CASSLKSGGRDTQYF.

The V call is TRBV4-1, the J call TRBJ1-1; D call uncertain. Trimming removed 1 base at V and 4 bases at J, with 13 bases between. The CDR3 covers 15 residues. Germline V gene data show CDR1 as MGHRA and CDR2 as YSYEKL. The CDR3 DNA reads TGCGCCAGCAGCCAAGTCAGGCTGTTGAGCACTGAAGCTTTCTTT. It is translated as CASSQVRLLSTEAFF.

In its sample, this clone was seen a few times. This sequence joins TRBV10-3 and TRBJ2-2; the match to TRBD2 covers 15 bases. CDR3 length: 16 residues. V trimming: 11 bases; J trimming: 2 bases; junction bases outside the gene matches: 6. CDR1 ENHRY and CDR2 SYGVKD come from the germline V gene. The CDR3 nucleotides read TGTGCCTCTGGACTAGCGGGGGGGGTAAACACCGGGGAGCTGTTTTTT. This translates into CASGLAGGVNTGELFF.

The gene calls are TRBV6-2 or TRBV6-3 and TRBJ1-1, with D unclear. CDR3 length: 12 amino acids. V was cut by 6 bases and J by 12 bases, with 17 bases left in between. Germline V gives CDR1 MNHEY, CDR2 SVGEGT. The CDR3 spells CASSPTSGRTFF. CDR3 DNA sequence: TGTGCCAGCAGCCCAACTTCCGGGAGAACTTTCTTT.

This chain links TRBV19 with TRBJ1-1, with a possible D match to TRBD1 (5 bases). Trimming left V 5 bases short and J 0 bases short, with 16 bases between. CDR3 length: 16 residues. From germline, CDR1 is LNHDA and CDR2 SQIVND (reference sequence). Written as DNA, the CDR3 is TGTGCCAGTAGTGGTATTAGTACAGGTGTGAACACTGAAGCTTTCTTT. It yields the protein CASSGISTGVNTEAFF.

The V and J genes are TRBV6-5 and TRBJ1-3; 7 bases map to TRBD1. The CDR3 spans 16 residues. J gave up 2 bases and V 0 bases, and 4 bases lay outside the gene matches. Germline V CDR1 and CDR2: MNHEY, SVGAGI. The CDR3 nucleotides read TGTGCCAGCAGTTACTCGACAGGGCTCGCTGGAAACACCATATATTTT. This translates into CASSYSTGLAGNTIYF.

This rearrangement joins TRBV3-1 (or the pseudogene TRBV3-2) to TRBJ2-2, with no clear D. Germline loops: CDR1 LGHDT, CDR2 YNNKEL (reference sequence). V lost 0 bases to trimming and J lost 7 bases, with 15 bases between them. This CDR3 region has 16 residues. This chain's CDR3 is CASSQEWAGSSGELFF. CDR3 sequence (DNA): TGTGCCAGCAGCCAAGAATGGGCAGGATCGAGCGGGGAGCTGTTTTTT.

This clone was observed a few times. This chain uses TRBV5-5 with TRBJ1-2; the match to TRBD1 covers 8 bases. Germline-derived CDR1 and CDR2 are SGHKS and YYEKEE (reference sequence). V lost 4 bases and J lost 3; bases outside the gene matches: 8. The CDR3 is 15 amino acids. The CDR3 reads CASSLQLTGDYGYTF. For the CDR3, the DNA is TGTGCCAGCAGCCTCCAACTGACAGGGGACTATGGCTACACCTTC.

In this sample, this clone turned up a few times. This rearrangement joins TRBV4-1 to TRBJ2-4; D perhaps matches TRBD1 (6 bases). V was shortened by 1 base and J by 2 bases, with 9 bases between the two germline ends. The CDR3 covers 15 residues. Germline values: CDR1 MGHRA, CDR2 YSYEKL. DNA of the CDR3: TGCGCCAGCAGCCAAGTACAGGGAACCAAAAACATTCAGTACTTC. It is translated as CASSQVQGTKNIQYF.

The chain is built from TRBV19 and TRBJ2-5, with D perhaps TRBD2 (6 bases). V shed 3 bases and J shed 7 bases, with 12 bases lying between them. The CDR3 has 13 amino acids. Germline V CDR1 and CDR2: LNHDA, SQIVND (reference sequence). CDR3 sequence (DNA): TGTGCCAGTAGTATGCAAGGTAGCGGGACCCAGTACTTC. This translates into CASSMQGSGTQYF.

The V and J genes are TRBV3-1 (or the pseudogene TRBV3-2) and TRBJ2-7, with D perhaps TRBD1 (6 bases). This CDR3 contains 16 residues. V lost 4 bases and J 0 bases, leaving 16 bases between the germline ends. Per germline, CDR1 LGHDT and CDR2 YNNKEL (reference sequence). The CDR3 spells CASSRQASMDSYEQYF. CDR3 DNA sequence: TGTGCCAGCAGCCGACAGGCCTCGATGGACTCCTACGAGCAGTACTTC.

The rearrangement links TRBV3-1 (or the pseudogene TRBV3-2) to TRBJ1-3; maybe TRBD1 (5 bases). V was clipped by 3 bases and J by 7 bases, with 19 bases between them. The germline V gene has CDR1 LGHDT and CDR2 YNNKEL (reference sequence). This CDR3 spans 16 amino acids. The CDR3 nucleotides read TGTGCCAGCAGCCATACGGGGGAAGGGACGGGGAACACCATATATTTT. It codes for CASSHTGEGTGNTIYF.